The rows below give T cell receptor beta chains drawn from one sample of a study of beta chain features in type 1 diabetes. Profiled with immunoSEQ multiplex PCR; TCRdb holds only in-frame clones, not every one. Seen here are some 350,000 clones, roughly 14% observed once, and the top ten hold roughly 0.015%. The sequenced sample consisted of naive CD4+ T cells from blood. These receptor sequences come from a woman aged 18-29 years with type 1 diabetes. Both conserved end residues are part of each CDR3. The D gene is left open where the match is weak. Some rows mark clone size as missing; the rest say once, few, many or name a class of expanded clone.

v_gene: TRBV9
abundance: NA
j_gene: TRBJ2-2
d_gene: TRBD1
CDR3aa: CASSVEQGVGELFF
CDR3nt: TGTGCCAGCAGCGTAGAACAGGGGGTAGGGGAGCTGTTTTTT

v_gene: TRBV19
abundance: few
j_gene: TRBJ2-1
d_gene: TRBD2
CDR3aa: CASRALAGGYNEQFF
CDR3nt: TGTGCCAGTAGAGCTCTAGCGGGGGGTTACAATGAGCAGTTCTTC

v_gene: TRBV28
abundance: NA
j_gene: TRBJ2-1
d_gene: NA
CDR3aa: CASCGSSFNEQFF
CDR3nt: TGTGCCAGCTGTGGCTCATCTTTTAATGAGCAGTTCTTC

v_gene: TRBV7-2
abundance: few
j_gene: TRBJ2-3
d_gene: TRBD2
CDR3aa: CASSLKSGSMDTQYF
CDR3nt: TGTGCCAGCAGCTTAAAGAGCGGGAGTATGGATACGCAGTATTTT

v_gene: TRBV25-1
abundance: NA
j_gene: TRBJ1-2
d_gene: TRBD1
CDR3aa: CASSYHQRDSYGYTF
CDR3nt: TGTGCCAGCAGTTATCACCAGAGGGACAGCTATGGCTACACCTTC

v_gene: TRBV30
abundance: NA
j_gene: TRBJ2-1
d_gene: TRBD2
CDR3aa: CAWSTGTSGTSSYNEQFF
CDR3nt: TGTGCCTGGAGTACTGGGACTAGCGGGACAAGCTCCTACAATGAGCAGTTCTTC

v_gene: TRBV7-2
abundance: few
j_gene: TRBJ2-7
d_gene: NA
CDR3aa: CASSLAAGTYEQYF
CDR3nt: TGTGCCAGCAGCTTAGCGGCGGGAACCTACGAGCAGTACTTC

v_gene: TRBV18
abundance: NA
j_gene: TRBJ2-3
d_gene: NA
CDR3aa: CASSPPGVTDTQYF
CDR3nt: TGTGCCAGCTCACCACCGGGCGTCACAGATACGCAGTATTTT

v_gene: TRBV28
abundance: NA
j_gene: TRBJ2-7
d_gene: TRBD1
CDR3aa: CASSSPGTGKGYEQYF
CDR3nt: TGTGCCAGCAGTTCCCCCGGGACAGGTAAAGGCTACGAGCAGTACTTC

v_gene: TRBV4-3
abundance: NA
j_gene: TRBJ1-1
d_gene: NA
CDR3aa: CASSQEPRYTEAFF
CDR3nt: TGCGCCAGCAGCCAAGAGCCCAGGTACACTGAAGCTTTCTTT

v_gene: TRBV7-2
abundance: few
j_gene: TRBJ2-5
d_gene: TRBD1
CDR3aa: CASSLGNYRGETQYF
CDR3nt: TGTGCCAGCAGCTTAGGAAATTACAGGGGGGAGACCCAGTACTTC

v_gene: TRBV29-1
abundance: few
j_gene: TRBJ2-7
d_gene: TRBD2
CDR3aa: CSVAIYGRATYEQYF
CDR3nt: TGCAGCGTTGCAATATACGGGAGGGCAACCTACGAGCAGTACTTC

v_gene: TRBV30
abundance: NA
j_gene: TRBJ2-3
d_gene: NA
CDR3aa: CAWSRHRSTDTQYF
CDR3nt: TGTGCCTGGAGTCGTCACCGGAGCACAGATACGCAGTATTTT

v_gene: TRBV7-2
abundance: NA
j_gene: TRBJ1-2
d_gene: TRBD1
CDR3aa: CASSLGTGDGYTF
CDR3nt: TGTGCCAGCAGCTTGGGGACAGGGGATGGCTACACCTTC

v_gene: TRBV18
abundance: NA
j_gene: TRBJ2-1
d_gene: TRBD2
CDR3aa: CASSPRLAGESSYNEQFF
CDR3nt: TGTGCCAGCTCACCAAGGCTAGCGGGGGAAAGCTCCTACAATGAGCAGTTCTTC

v_gene: TRBV2
abundance: few
j_gene: TRBJ1-1
d_gene: NA
CDR3aa: CASSDGGVGAFF
CDR3nt: TGTGCCAGCAGTGACGGCGGGGTTGGTGCTTTCTTT

v_gene: TRBV4-3
abundance: few
j_gene: TRBJ2-1
d_gene: TRBD2
CDR3aa: CASSQDFLGLGYNEQFF
CDR3nt: TGCGCCAGCAGCCAAGATTTCCTGGGACTAGGCTACAATGAGCAGTTCTTC

v_gene: TRBV4-3
abundance: NA
j_gene: TRBJ2-2
d_gene: TRBD1
CDR3aa: CASSNDRGRTGELFF
CDR3nt: TGCGCCAGCAGCAACGACAGGGGGCGCACCGGGGAGCTGTTTTTT

v_gene: TRBV9
abundance: NA
j_gene: TRBJ2-3
d_gene: NA
CDR3aa: CASSVASRDTQYF
CDR3nt: TGTGCCAGCAGCGTAGCTAGCAGAGATACGCAGTATTTT

v_gene: TRBV9
abundance: NA
j_gene: TRBJ2-7
d_gene: TRBD2
CDR3aa: CASSLAGDPSYEQYF
CDR3nt: TGTGCCAGCAGCCTCGCGGGAGACCCTTCCTACGAGCAGTACTTC

v_gene: TRBV7-2
abundance: NA
j_gene: TRBJ1-1
d_gene: TRBD1
CDR3aa: CASSFGQGAVAFF
CDR3nt: TGTGCCAGCAGCTTCGGACAGGGGGCCGTAGCTTTCTTT

v_gene: TRBV9
abundance: NA
j_gene: TRBJ2-1
d_gene: NA
CDR3aa: CASSVEQGYEQFF
CDR3nt: TGTGCCAGCAGCGTAGAGCAGGGGTATGAGCAGTTCTTC

v_gene: TRBV6-5
abundance: few
j_gene: TRBJ1-2
d_gene: NA
CDR3aa: CASRETGQRYGYTF
CDR3nt: TGTGCCAGCAGGGAAACCGGTCAGAGGTATGGCTACACCTTC

v_gene: TRBV30
abundance: few
j_gene: TRBJ2-1
d_gene: TRBD2
CDR3aa: CAWGPLGLAGVNEQFF
CDR3nt: TGTGCCTGGGGCCCCCTGGGACTAGCGGGAGTCAATGAGCAGTTCTTC

v_gene: TRBV23-1
abundance: many
j_gene: TRBJ2-1
d_gene: NA
CDR3aa: CASSHPGTLNNEQFF
CDR3nt: TGCGCCAGCAGTCATCCCGGGACTCTAAATAATGAGCAGTTCTTC

v_gene: TRBV7-2
abundance: few
j_gene: TRBJ2-2
d_gene: NA
CDR3aa: CASSLQGNTGELFF
CDR3nt: TGTGCCAGCAGCTTGCAGGGGAACACCGGGGAGCTGTTTTTT

v_gene: TRBV29-1
abundance: NA
j_gene: TRBJ1-2
d_gene: NA
CDR3aa: CSARPTNINYGYTF
CDR3nt: TGCAGCGCACGCCCCACAAATATTAACTATGGCTACACCTTC

v_gene: TRBV30
abundance: few
j_gene: TRBJ2-1
d_gene: TRBD2
CDR3aa: CAWTEGLGRDEQFF
CDR3nt: TGTGCCTGGACCGAGGGACTAGGAAGGGATGAGCAGTTCTTC

v_gene: TRBV11-2
abundance: NA
j_gene: TRBJ2-5
d_gene: TRBD1
CDR3aa: CASSLVGTAEETQYF
CDR3nt: TGTGCCAGCAGCTTAGTGGGGACAGCAGAAGAGACCCAGTACTTC

v_gene: TRBV20-1
abundance: NA
j_gene: TRBJ2-1
d_gene: TRBD2
CDR3aa: CSVGREREQFF
CDR3nt: TGTTCGGTCGGGAGGGAAAGGGAGCAGTTCTTC

v_gene: TRBV29-1
abundance: few
j_gene: TRBJ1-2
d_gene: TRBD1
CDR3aa: CSVESSGGANYGYTF
CDR3nt: TGCAGCGTAGAGTCCTCAGGGGGAGCTAACTATGGCTACACCTTC

v_gene: TRBV7-2
abundance: NA
j_gene: TRBJ2-7
d_gene: NA
CDR3aa: CASSLSYEQYF
CDR3nt: TGTGCCAGCAGCCTCTCCTACGAGCAGTACTTC

v_gene: TRBV7-9
abundance: few
j_gene: TRBJ2-7
d_gene: NA
CDR3aa: CASSLTGPSYEQYF
CDR3nt: TGTGCCAGCAGCTTAACAGGCCCTTCCTACGAGCAGTACTTC

v_gene: TRBV6-6
abundance: few
j_gene: TRBJ2-3
d_gene: TRBD2
CDR3aa: CASSRGGAGASGAQYF
CDR3nt: TGTGCCAGCAGTCGGGGAGGAGCGGGAGCAAGTGGGGCGCAGTATTTT

v_gene: TRBV11-2
abundance: NA
j_gene: TRBJ1-1
d_gene: NA
CDR3aa: CASSLTGLNTEAFF
CDR3nt: TGTGCCAGCAGCTTAACAGGACTGAACACTGAAGCTTTCTTT

v_gene: TRBV9
abundance: few
j_gene: TRBJ2-3
d_gene: NA
CDR3aa: CASSVGGHSLTDTQYF
CDR3nt: TGTGCCAGCAGCGTAGGGGGACACTCCCTCACAGATACGCAGTATTTT

v_gene: TRBV10-1
abundance: few
j_gene: TRBJ2-1
d_gene: NA
CDR3aa: CASNRWVGDNEQFF
CDR3nt: TGCGCCAGCAACAGATGGGTCGGCGACAATGAGCAGTTCTTC

v_gene: TRBV7-9
abundance: few
j_gene: TRBJ2-1
d_gene: NA
CDR3aa: CASRSINQPGEQFF
CDR3nt: TGTGCCAGCAGATCCATCAACCAACCGGGTGAGCAGTTCTTC

v_gene: TRBV19
abundance: NA
j_gene: TRBJ2-5
d_gene: TRBD1
CDR3aa: CASRPSDRVSGTQYF
CDR3nt: TGTGCCAGTAGGCCATCGGACAGGGTCTCTGGGACCCAGTACTTC